The 12 T cell receptor beta chains given below trace back to one sample, sequenced in a study of CD8 T cells in ankylosing spondylitis. TCRdb called the 5' RACE reads again in MiXCR, with one record for every CDR3 protein. The sample has 200,000 or so distinct CDR3 sequences; under 15% are singletons. Sequencing input: blood, either unsorted or a sorted T cell fraction (not recorded which). Receptor source: a female donor with ankylosing spondylitis or in good health (not recorded which).

V is TRBV20-1 and J is TRBJ1-6; D gene uncertain. Germline V gene sequence: CDR1 DFQATT, CDR2 SNEGSKA (reference sequence). Between the trimmed V and J ends, which lost 2 bases and 0 bases, there was a span of 2 bases. The length of the CDR3 is 13 residues. CDR3 residues: CSARHSYNSPLHF. The CDR3 DNA sequence: TGCAGTGCTAGACACTCCTATAATTCACCCCTCCACTTT.

This chain uses TRBV7-2 with TRBJ1-1, with 8 bases matching TRBD1. Germline values: CDR1 SGHTA, CDR2 FQGNSA. V shed 5 bases and J 4 bases; nucleotides not matched to a gene: 12. The CDR3 is 16 amino acids. CDR3 loop: CASSTRTGITITEAFF. CDR3 bases: TGTGCCAGCAGCACCCGGACAGGGATTACAATCACTGAAGCTTTCTTT.

This clonotype was seen ten or more times. The chain has TRBV10-3 and TRBJ2-1; 10 bases are a match to TRBD2. Trimming cost V 7 bases and J 7 bases; bases outside gene matches: 7. The CDR3 length is 14 residues. Germline loops: CDR1 ENHRY, CDR2 SYGVKD. The CDR3 reads CAIKPAGGGNEQFF. The CDR3, as DNA: TGTGCCATCAAGCCAGCGGGAGGGGGTAATGAGCAGTTCTTC.

This clonotype was seen at least ten times. V and J are TRBV12-3 or TRBV12-4 and TRBJ1-4, with D unresolved. Trimming pared 4 bases from V and 7 bases from J, leaving 10 bases between. There are 13 residues in the CDR3. CDR3 sequence reads: CASSSDPGEKLFF. The CDR3 DNA sequence: TGTGCCAGCAGTTCCGATCCGGGTGAAAAACTGTTTTTT.

This clonotype was picked up many times. The rearrangement joins TRBV7-9 to TRBJ2-4; weak D call: TRBD2 (6 bases). The V end was cut by 5 bases, the J end by 5 bases, with 13 bases between. Germline V CDR1 and CDR2: SEHNR, FQNEAQ (reference sequence). This CDR3 spans 14 amino acids. The CDR3 DNA is TGTGCCAGCAGCCCTTGGCGGGATGAAAACATTCAGTACTTC. Protein sequence: CASSPWRDENIQYF.

This clonotype was observed a few times. The chain joins TRBV29-1 to TRBJ1-1; 10 nucleotides align to TRBD1. Trimming cost V 6 bases and J 7 bases; bases outside gene matches: 8. The germline gives CDR1 SQVTM, CDR2 ANQGSEA. This CDR3 comprises 13 residues. The CDR3 DNA reads TGCAGCGTCTTGGGACAGGGGATCGATGAAGCTTTCTTT. Translation gives CSVLGQGIDEAFF.

This clonotype was recorded once. Since a much larger clone is just one base distant, this may be a read error. The chain has TRBV28 and TRBJ1-1, with TRBD1 matching over 10 bases. The CDR3 is made up of 13 amino acids. From germline, CDR1 is MDHEN and CDR2 SYDVKM. CDR3 bases: TGTGCCGGCAGTTCGGGACAGGGGAATGAAGCTTTCTTT. Its translation is CAGSSGQGNEAFF.

V usage is TRBV6-5 and J usage is TRBJ2-2; the D is unclear. V shed 2 bases and J shed 9 bases, with 7 bases lying between them. Germline CDR1 MNHEY, CDR2 SVGAGI. The CDR3 length is 12 residues. CDR3 in DNA: TGTGCCAGCAGTTACACGAGCCGGGAGCTGTTTTTT. It codes for CASSYTSRELFF.

This clonotype was counted ten times or more. The J gene is TRBJ1-3, the V gene TRBV9; no firm D call. Germline-derived CDR1 and CDR2 are SGDLS and YYNGEE. The CDR3 has 14 residues. The V end was cut by 4 bases, the J end by 9 bases, with 17 bases between. The CDR3 is CASSPPNPGGTIYF. The CDR3 DNA is TGTGCCAGCAGCCCGCCAAATCCCGGCGGCACCATATATTTT. Full variable domain (outside the CDR3, taken from reference TRBV9 and TRBJ1-3): DSGVTQTPKHLITATGQRVTLRCSPRSGDLSVYWYQQSLDQGLQFLIQYYNGEERAKGNILERFSAQQFPDLHSELNLSSLELGDSALYFCASSPPNPGGTIYFGEGSWLTVV.

With regard to this clonotype: This may stem from a read error, because a much larger clone lies one nucleotide away. The rearrangement uses TRBV6-2 or TRBV6-3 and TRBJ2-1; unclear D gene. CDR3 size: 15 residues. The germline gives CDR1 MNHEY, CDR2 SVGEGT. Here the CDR3 reads CASSYSNLGYNEQLF. For the CDR3, the DNA is TGTGCCAGCAGTTACTCGAATTTGGGCTACAATGAGCAGCTCTTC.

In this sample, this clonotype turned up a few times. This chain connects TRBV6-5 to TRBJ1-6; a possible D gene is TRBD1 (6 bases). Trimming took off 2 bases at V and 7 bases at J, with 9 bases between the two ends. The CDR3 has 14 residues. CDR1 is MNHEY, CDR2 SVGAGI, per germline. The CDR3: CASSYDRRNSPLHF. The CDR3 DNA reads as TGTGCCAGCAGTTACGACAGGCGCAATTCACCCCTCCACTTT.

Here the CDR3 reads CASSQPGTGEEETQYF. As DNA, the CDR3 is TGTGCCAGCAGCCAACCCGGGACAGGGGAGGAAGAGACCCAGTACTTC. The gene calls are TRBV4-2 and TRBJ2-5, with 10 bases aligning to TRBD1. The V and J ends lost 2 bases and 3 bases, in that order; junction bases with no gene match: 6. Per the germline V gene, CDR1 is LGHNA and CDR2 is YNFKEQ. The CDR3 length is 16 residues.